This T cell receptor (beta chain) was obtained from a study of T cell responses to AZD1222 COVID-19 vaccine. Study findings and constraints: Donors in the cohort were predominantly white British and more often female, and clonal diversity was possibly underestimated.

With 5 bases clipped from V and 2 bases from J, the junction kept 7 bases outside the gene matches. CDR1 and CDR2 from the germline V gene are SGHRS and YFSETQ. CDR3 length: 15 amino acids. The table came from immunoSEQ multiplex PCR; TCRdb's copy has only in-frame clones and leaves some out. The sample contains roughly 130,000 clones, approximately 94% of which appear only once. As concerns this clone: Its antigen is still unknown.

The clonotype was recovered from an adult in good health. Material: peripheral blood, obtained on day 0 of AZD1222 vaccination. The chain couples TRBV5-1 to TRBJ2-1, with TRBD2 matching 7 bases. CDR3 in amino acids: CASRPSGTTYNEQFF. The CDR3 DNA reads as TGCGCCAGCAGACCCAGCGGGACTACCTACAATGAGCAGTTCTTC.